The clone carrying this T cell receptor (beta chain) was observed at least ten times. As yet, its antigen is unknown. In TCRdb, the RACE reads were re-called with MiXCR into one record per CDR3 protein. The sample lists over 60,000 distinct CDR3 sequences; around a tenth were seen once. These data originate in a study of human T cells and chemical hapten exposure. Study in general: Patients had diphenylcyclopropenone applied to the scalp weekly throughout the approximately 25-week study.

The germline CDR1 and CDR2 sequences are SQVTM and ANQGSEA. V lost 0 bases to trimming and J lost 1 base, with 12 bases between them. The CDR3 spans 15 residues. Study-level points and caveats: Counts of TCRs above 1 in 1000 frequency stayed unchanged with DPC sensitization. Versus controls, expanded TCRs had significantly more large CDR3 similarity clusters.

Indicated time point: patch test 2, 6 weeks after DPC sensitization. The sample's treatment: therapeutic diphenylcyclopropenone sensitization with weekly scalp DPC. Each donor was an alopecia patient between 18 and 70 years of age who qualified for DPC. This specimen consisted of whole blood, obtained in connection with sensitization to the hapten diphenylcyclopropenone (DPC). This sequence joins TRBV29-1 and TRBJ1-2; D perhaps matches TRBD1 (5 bases). The clonotype was recovered from a woman between 50 and 59 years old with alopecia areata. Some clones in this sample may be carry-over from other donors' samples. This chain's CDR3 is CSVEDRGRVNYGYTF. CDR3 DNA sequence: TGCAGCGTTGAAGATCGGGGCAGGGTTAACTATGGCTACACCTTC.